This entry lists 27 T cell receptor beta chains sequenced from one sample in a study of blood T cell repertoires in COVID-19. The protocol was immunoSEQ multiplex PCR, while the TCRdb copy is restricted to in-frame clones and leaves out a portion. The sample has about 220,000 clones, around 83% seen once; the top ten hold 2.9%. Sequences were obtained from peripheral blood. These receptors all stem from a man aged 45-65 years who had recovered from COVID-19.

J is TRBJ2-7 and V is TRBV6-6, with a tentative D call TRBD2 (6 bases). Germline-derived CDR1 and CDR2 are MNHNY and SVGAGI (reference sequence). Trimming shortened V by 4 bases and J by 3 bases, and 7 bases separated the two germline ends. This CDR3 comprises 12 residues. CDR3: CASSSGVYEQYF. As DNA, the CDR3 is TGTGCCAGCAGTTCGGGGGTCTACGAGCAGTACTTC.

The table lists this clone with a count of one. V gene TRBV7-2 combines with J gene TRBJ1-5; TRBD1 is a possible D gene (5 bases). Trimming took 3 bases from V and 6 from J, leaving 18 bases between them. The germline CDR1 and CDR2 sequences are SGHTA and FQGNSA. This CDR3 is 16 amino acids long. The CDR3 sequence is CASSFSSGRAGQPQHF. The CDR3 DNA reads TGTGCCAGCAGCTTCTCATCGGGCAGGGCTGGTCAGCCCCAGCATTTT. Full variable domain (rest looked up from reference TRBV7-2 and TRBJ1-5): GAGVSQSPSNKVTEKGKDVELRCDPISGHTALYWYRQSLGQGLEFLIYFQGNSAPDKSGLPSDRFSAERTGGSVSTLTIQRTQQEDSAVYLCASSFSSGRAGQPQHFGDGTRLSIL.

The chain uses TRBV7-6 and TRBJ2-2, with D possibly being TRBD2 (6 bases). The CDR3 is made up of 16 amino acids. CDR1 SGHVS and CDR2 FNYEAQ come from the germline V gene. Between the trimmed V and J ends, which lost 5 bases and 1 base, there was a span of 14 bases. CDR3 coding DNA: TGTGCCAGCAGCCTGCGGACCGGGGGGAACACCGGGGAGCTGTTTTTT. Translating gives CASSLRTGGNTGELFF.

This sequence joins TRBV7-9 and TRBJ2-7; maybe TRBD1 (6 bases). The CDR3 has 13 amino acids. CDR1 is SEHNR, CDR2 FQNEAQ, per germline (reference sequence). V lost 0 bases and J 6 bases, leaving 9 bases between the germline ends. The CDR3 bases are TGTGCCAGCAGCTTAGCCGGGACAACCGAGCAGTACTTC. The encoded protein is CASSLAGTTEQYF. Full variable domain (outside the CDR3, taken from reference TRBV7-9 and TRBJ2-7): DTGVSQNPRHKITKRGQNVTFRCDPISEHNRLYWYRQTLGQGPEFLTYFQNEAQLEKSRLLSDRFSAERPKGSFSTLEIQRTEQGDSAMYLCASSLAGTTEQYFGPGTRLTVT.

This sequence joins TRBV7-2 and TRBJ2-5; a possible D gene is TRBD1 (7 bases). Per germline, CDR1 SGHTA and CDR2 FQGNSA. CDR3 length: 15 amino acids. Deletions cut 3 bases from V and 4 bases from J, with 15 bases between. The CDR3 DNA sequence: TGTGCCAGCAGCTTGGCACAGGGGAGGTCAGAGACCCAGTACTTC. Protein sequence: CASSLAQGRSETQYF.

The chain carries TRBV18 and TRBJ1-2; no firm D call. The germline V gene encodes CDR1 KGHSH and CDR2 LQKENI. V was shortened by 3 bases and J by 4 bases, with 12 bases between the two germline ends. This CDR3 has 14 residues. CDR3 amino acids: CASSPASDLYGYTF. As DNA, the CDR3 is TGTGCCAGCTCACCGGCCAGCGACCTCTATGGCTACACCTTC. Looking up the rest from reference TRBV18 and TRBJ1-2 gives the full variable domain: NAGVMQNPRHLVRRRGQEARLRCSPMKGHSHVYWYRQLPEEGLKFMVYLQKENIIDESGMPKERFSAEFPKEGPSILRIQQVVRGDSAAYFCASSPASDLYGYTFGSGTRLTVV.

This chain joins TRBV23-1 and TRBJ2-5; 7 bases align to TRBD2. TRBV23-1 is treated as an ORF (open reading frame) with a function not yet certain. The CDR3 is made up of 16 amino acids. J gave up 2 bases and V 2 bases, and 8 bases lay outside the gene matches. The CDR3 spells CASSQSGTTKQETQYF. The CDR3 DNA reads TGCGCCAGCAGTCAAAGCGGGACTACGAAACAAGAGACCCAGTACTTC.

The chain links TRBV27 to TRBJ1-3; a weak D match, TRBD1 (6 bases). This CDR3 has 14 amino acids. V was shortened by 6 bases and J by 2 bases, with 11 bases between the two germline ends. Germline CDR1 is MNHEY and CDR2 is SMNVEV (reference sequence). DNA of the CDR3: TGTGCCAGCAGACCTACAGGGACTGGAAACACCATATATTTT. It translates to CASRPTGTGNTIYF.

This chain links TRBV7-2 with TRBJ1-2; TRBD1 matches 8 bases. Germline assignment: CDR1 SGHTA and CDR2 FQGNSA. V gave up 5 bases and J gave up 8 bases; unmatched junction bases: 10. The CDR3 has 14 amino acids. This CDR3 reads CASSVVQGAGGYTF. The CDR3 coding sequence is TGTGCCAGCAGCGTTGTTCAGGGGGCGGGAGGCTACACCTTC.

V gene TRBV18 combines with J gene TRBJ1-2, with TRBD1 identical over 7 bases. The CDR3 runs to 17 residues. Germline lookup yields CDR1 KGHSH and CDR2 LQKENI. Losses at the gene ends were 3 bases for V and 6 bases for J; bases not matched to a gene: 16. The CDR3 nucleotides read TGTGCCAGCTCACCTCTTACCGAGGGGGCGCGGAAAGATGGCTACACCTTC. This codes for CASSPLTEGARKDGYTF.

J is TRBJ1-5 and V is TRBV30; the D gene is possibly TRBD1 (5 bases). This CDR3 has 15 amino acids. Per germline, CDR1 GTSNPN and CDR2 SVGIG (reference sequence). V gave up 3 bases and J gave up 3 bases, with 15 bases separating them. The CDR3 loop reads CAWSAWGLFNQPQHF. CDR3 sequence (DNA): TGTGCCTGGAGCGCGTGGGGCCTATTCAATCAGCCCCAGCATTTT.

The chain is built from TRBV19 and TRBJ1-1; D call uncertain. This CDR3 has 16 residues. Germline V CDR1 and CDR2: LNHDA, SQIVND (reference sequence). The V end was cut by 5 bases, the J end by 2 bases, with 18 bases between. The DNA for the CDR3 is TGTGCCAGTAGTTACCGGGCCTCAGCGGGCAACACTGAAGCTTTCTTT. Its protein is CASSYRASAGNTEAFF.

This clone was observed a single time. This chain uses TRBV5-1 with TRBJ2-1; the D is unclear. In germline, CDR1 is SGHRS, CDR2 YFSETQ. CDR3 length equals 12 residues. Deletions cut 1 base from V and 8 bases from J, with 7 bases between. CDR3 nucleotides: TGCGCCAGCAGCTTGACGGTCCATGAGCAGTTCTTC. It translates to CASSLTVHEQFF.

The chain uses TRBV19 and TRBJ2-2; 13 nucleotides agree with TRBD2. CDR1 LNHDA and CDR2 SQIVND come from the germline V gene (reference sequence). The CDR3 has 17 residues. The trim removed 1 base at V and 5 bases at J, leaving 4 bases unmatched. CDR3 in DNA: TGTGCCAGTAGTATAGCGGGACTAGCGGGACGGACCGGGGAGCTGTTTTTT. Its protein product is CASSIAGLAGRTGELFF.

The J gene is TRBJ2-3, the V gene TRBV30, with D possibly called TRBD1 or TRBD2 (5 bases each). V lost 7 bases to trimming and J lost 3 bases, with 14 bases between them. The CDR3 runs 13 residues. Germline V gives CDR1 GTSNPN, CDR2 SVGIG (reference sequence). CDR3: CASGQRRTDTQYF. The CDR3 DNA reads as TGTGCCTCGGGGCAGCGGAGGACAGATACGCAGTATTTT.

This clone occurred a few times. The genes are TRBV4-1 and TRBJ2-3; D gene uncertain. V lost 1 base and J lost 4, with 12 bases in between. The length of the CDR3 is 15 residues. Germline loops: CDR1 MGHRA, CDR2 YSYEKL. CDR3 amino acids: CASSQGRWAPDTQYF. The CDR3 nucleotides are TGCGCCAGCAGCCAAGGTCGGTGGGCCCCAGATACGCAGTATTTT.

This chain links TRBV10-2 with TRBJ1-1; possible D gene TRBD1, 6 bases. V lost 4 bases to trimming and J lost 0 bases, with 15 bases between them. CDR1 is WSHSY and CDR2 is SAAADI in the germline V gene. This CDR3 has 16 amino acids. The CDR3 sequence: CASSVGQGIMNTEAFF. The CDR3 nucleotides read TGCGCCAGCAGTGTCGGGCAGGGGATAATGAACACTGAAGCTTTCTTT.

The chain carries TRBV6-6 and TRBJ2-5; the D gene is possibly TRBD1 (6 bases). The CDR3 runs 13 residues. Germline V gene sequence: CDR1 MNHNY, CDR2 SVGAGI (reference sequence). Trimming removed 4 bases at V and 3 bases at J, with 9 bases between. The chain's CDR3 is CASSSYREETQYF. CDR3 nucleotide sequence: TGTGCCAGCAGTTCGTACAGGGAAGAGACCCAGTACTTC.

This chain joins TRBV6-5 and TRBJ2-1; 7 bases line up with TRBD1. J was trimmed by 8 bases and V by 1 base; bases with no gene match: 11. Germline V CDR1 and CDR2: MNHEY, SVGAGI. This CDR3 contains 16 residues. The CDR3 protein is CASSYLTQGVSYEQFF. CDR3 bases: TGTGCCAGCAGTTACTTAACGCAGGGGGTTAGCTATGAGCAGTTCTTC.

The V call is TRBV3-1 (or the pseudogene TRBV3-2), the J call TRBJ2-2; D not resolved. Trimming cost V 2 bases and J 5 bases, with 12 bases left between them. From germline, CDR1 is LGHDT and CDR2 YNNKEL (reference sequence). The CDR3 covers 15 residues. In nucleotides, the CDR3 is TGTGCCAGCAGCCAACCGGTACCTAGGACCGGGGAGCTGTTTTTT. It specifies CASSQPVPRTGELFF.

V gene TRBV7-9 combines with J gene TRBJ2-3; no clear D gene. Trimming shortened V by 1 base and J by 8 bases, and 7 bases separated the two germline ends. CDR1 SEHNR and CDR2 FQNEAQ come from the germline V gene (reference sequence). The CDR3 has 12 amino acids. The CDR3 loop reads CASSLETPTQYF. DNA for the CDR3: TGTGCCAGCAGCTTAGAGACTCCTACGCAGTATTTT. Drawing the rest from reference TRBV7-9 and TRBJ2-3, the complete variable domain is DTGVSQNPRHKITKRGQNVTFRCDPISEHNRLYWYRQTLGQGPEFLTYFQNEAQLEKSRLLSDRFSAERPKGSFSTLEIQRTEQGDSAMYLCASSLETPTQYFGPGTRLTVL.

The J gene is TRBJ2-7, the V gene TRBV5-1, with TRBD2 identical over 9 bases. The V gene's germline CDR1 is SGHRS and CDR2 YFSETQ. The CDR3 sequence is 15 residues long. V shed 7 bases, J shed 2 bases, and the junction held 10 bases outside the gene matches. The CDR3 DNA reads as TGCGCCAGCTCGGATTCAGCGGGGGGTCCCTACGAGCAGTACTTC. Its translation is CASSDSAGGPYEQYF. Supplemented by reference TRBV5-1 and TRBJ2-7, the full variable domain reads KAGVTQTPRYLIKTRGQQVTLSCSPISGHRSVSWYQQTPGQGLQFLFEYFSETQRNKGNFPGRFSGRQFSNSRSEMNVSTLELGDSALYLCASSDSAGGPYEQYFGPGTRLTVT.

The CDR3 region is CASSVDREETQYF. CDR3 coding DNA: TGTGCCAGCAGCGTGGACAGGGAAGAGACCCAGTACTTC. The V call is TRBV7-8, the J call TRBJ2-5; 8 nucleotides match TRBD1. Germline values: CDR1 SGHVS, CDR2 FQNEAQ. CDR3 size: 13 residues. V was clipped by 5 bases and J by 3 bases; unmatched bases: 2.

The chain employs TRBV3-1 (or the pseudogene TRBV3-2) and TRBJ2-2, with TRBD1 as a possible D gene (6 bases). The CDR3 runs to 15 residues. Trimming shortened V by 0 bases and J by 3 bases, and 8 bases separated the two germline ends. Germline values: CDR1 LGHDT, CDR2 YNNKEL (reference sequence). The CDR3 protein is CASSQEQGYTGELFF. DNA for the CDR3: TGTGCCAGCAGCCAAGAACAGGGATACACCGGGGAGCTGTTTTTT.

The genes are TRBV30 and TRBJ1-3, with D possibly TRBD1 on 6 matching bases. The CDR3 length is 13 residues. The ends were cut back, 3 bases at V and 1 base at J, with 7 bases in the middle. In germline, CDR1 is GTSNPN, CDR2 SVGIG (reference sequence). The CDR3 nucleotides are TGTGCCTGGAGCGGACAGTCTGGAAACACCATATATTTT. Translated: CAWSGQSGNTIYF.

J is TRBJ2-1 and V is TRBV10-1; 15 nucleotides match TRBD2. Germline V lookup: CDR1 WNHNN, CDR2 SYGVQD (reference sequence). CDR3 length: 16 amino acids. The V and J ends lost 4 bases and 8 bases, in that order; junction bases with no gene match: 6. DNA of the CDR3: TGCGCCAGCAGTGGCAAGGGACTAGCGGGAGGCGATGAGCAGTTCTTC. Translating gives CASSGKGLAGGDEQFF.

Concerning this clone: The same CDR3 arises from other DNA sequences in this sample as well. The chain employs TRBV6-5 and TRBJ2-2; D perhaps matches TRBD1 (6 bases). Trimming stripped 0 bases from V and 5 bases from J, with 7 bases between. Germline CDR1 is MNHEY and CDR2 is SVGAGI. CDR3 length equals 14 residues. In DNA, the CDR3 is TGTGCCAGCAGTTACTCAGGGGGAACCGGGGAGCTGTTTTTT. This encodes CASSYSGGTGELFF.